The T cell receptor beta chain described here comes from a study of blood T cell repertoires in COVID-19. This CDR3 contains 12 residues. Between the trimmed V and J ends, which lost 1 base and 5 bases, there was a span of 5 bases. Method: immunoSEQ multiplex PCR; TCRdb's copy keeps in-frame clones and lacks some. The sample lists around 200,000 clones, 70% to 90% seen once, with approximately 0.8% in the top ten. V usage is TRBV12-3 or TRBV12-4 and J usage is TRBJ2-5, with a possible D match to TRBD1 (5 bases). The sample consisted of PBMCs or T cells enriched from blood (not recorded which). This sequence was found in a young woman who had recovered from COVID-19. The CDR3 DNA sequence: TGTGCCAGCAGTTTAGAGGGGGAGACCCAGTACTTC. Translating it yields CASSLEGETQYF.